These T cell receptor beta chains were read from a single sample in a study of ipilimumab plus nivolumab after autologous stem cell transplantation. Libraries were prepared by immunoSEQ multiplex PCR; TCRdb keeps only in-frame clonotypes and omits some of them. The table has roughly 86,000 clones, 83% seen once. Here the sequenced sample was PBMCs, taken in a trial of ipilimumab plus nivolumab as post-transplant consolidation. These receptors originate from a male donor with diffuse large B-cell lymphoma. The CDR3 runs from the conserved cysteine through the conserved F or W. Fields, in order: J gene, clone size, D gene, V gene, CDR3 protein, CDR3 DNA. The D gene is left open where the match is weak. Expanded clones are given a class, and other clones once, few, many or no size at all.

J: TRBJ1-2; size: -; D: -; V: TRBV6-6; CDR3: CASSYSPGLRGYTF; DNA: TGTGCCAGCAGTTACTCGCCAGGCCTTAGGGGCTACACCTTC
J: TRBJ2-3; size: -; D: -; V: TRBV6-1; CDR3: CASSEAGLGARGTQYF; DNA: TGTGCCAGCAGTGAAGCCGGGTTAGGGGCCCGCGGTACGCAGTATTTT
J: TRBJ2-5; size: -; D: -; V: TRBV5-1; CDR3: CASSPAAKETQYF; DNA: TGCGCCAGCAGTCCAGCGGCCAAAGAGACCCAGTACTTC
J: TRBJ2-3; size: -; D: -; V: TRBV5-4; CDR3: CASTSTSSTDTQYF; DNA: TGTGCCAGCACCTCTACGAGCAGCACAGATACGCAGTATTTT
J: TRBJ1-5; size: few; D: TRBD1; V: TRBV19; CDR3: CASTRTGWVNQPQHF; DNA: TGTGCCAGTACCAGGACAGGGTGGGTCAATCAGCCCCAGCATTTT
J: TRBJ1-1; size: -; D: -; V: TRBV25-1; CDR3: CASSETLMNTEAFF; DNA: TGTGCCAGCAGTGAAACGCTAATGAACACTGAAGCTTTCTTT
J: TRBJ2-7; size: -; D: -; V: TRBV4-1; CDR3: CASSQVLPKTAYEQYF; DNA: TGCGCCAGCAGCCAGGTATTACCCAAGACGGCTTACGAGCAGTACTTC
J: TRBJ2-3; size: -; D: -; V: TRBV9; CDR3: CASSVEPASTDTQYF; DNA: TGTGCCAGCAGCGTAGAGCCAGCCTCCACAGATACGCAGTATTTT
J: TRBJ1-6; size: -; D: TRBD1; V: TRBV5-8; CDR3: CASSQDRGNSPLHF; DNA: TGTGCCAGCAGCCAGGACAGGGGAAATTCACCCCTCCACTTT
J: TRBJ1-1; size: once; D: -; V: TRBV21-1; CDR3: CASSLGAANPVEHTEAFF; DNA: TGTGCCAGTAGCCTCGGCGCAGCGAACCCCGTCGAACACACTGAAGCTTTCTTT
J: TRBJ2-7; size: -; D: -; V: TRBV14; CDR3: CASSQWYEQYF; DNA: TGTGCCAGCAGTCAGTGGTACGAGCAGTACTTC
J: TRBJ1-3; size: -; D: TRBD1; V: TRBV18; CDR3: CASSPNGQGSGNTIYF; DNA: TGTGCCAGCTCACCAAACGGACAGGGATCTGGAAACACCATATATTTT
J: TRBJ2-7; size: -; D: TRBD2; V: TRBV18; CDR3: CASSPPSSGDYEQYF; DNA: TGTGCCAGCTCACCACCTTCTAGCGGGGACTACGAGCAGTACTTC
J: TRBJ1-5; size: -; D: TRBD1; V: TRBV7-9; CDR3: CASSQRTGDNQPQHF; DNA: TGTGCCAGCAGCCAACGGACAGGGGATAACCAGCCCCAGCATTTT